This TCR beta chain was observed in a study of shared clonotypes between healthy human individuals. Generated by immunoSEQ multiplex PCR, the TCRdb table keeps only in-frame clones and is missing some. The sample includes about 2.1 million clones, around 93% of them seen just once. There are 14 residues in the CDR3. Trimming left V 5 bases short and J 2 bases short, with 12 bases between. Germline-derived CDR1 and CDR2 are MNHEY and SMNVEV (reference sequence). Naive CD8 cells comprised CD45RO-negative, CCR7-positively selected cells, excluding terminally differentiated effector memory CD45RA+ cells.

The chain couples TRBV27 to TRBJ1-1; TRBD1 is a possible D gene (6 bases). This receptor was identified in a young man in good health. Some clones in this sample may be carry-over from other donors' samples. The sequenced sample was naive CD8+ T cells from PBMCs. CDR3 sequence reads: CASSTSGANTEAFF. The CDR3 DNA follows: TGTGCCAGCAGTACCTCAGGGGCCAACACTGAAGCTTTCTTT.